Sequencing of this T cell receptor beta chain was carried out in a study of shared clonotypes between healthy human individuals. Study context: The study used three CD4 naive, three CD4 memory, two CD8 naive and one CD8 memory plate per donor.

Notes on this clone: Its target is unknown.

Germline CDR1 reads SGHNT; CDR2 reads YYREEE (reference sequence). Trimming removed 4 bases at V and 5 bases at J, with 15 bases between. CDR3 length equals 15 residues. The study's findings and limits: Investigators collected only blood, and repertoires in tissues likely differ. Generation probabilities were higher for clonotypes shared across all four sorted-subset donors than for unshared ones.

Sequencing was performed with immunoSEQ multiplex PCR; in TCRdb, only in-frame clones are kept and a portion is missing. The data show about 1.5 million clones, roughly 98% seen once. This chain uses TRBV5-4 with TRBJ2-2, with D possibly being TRBD1 or TRBD2 (5 bases each). The clonotype comes from a man aged 25-40 years in good health. Sequencing input: naive CD4+ T cells sorted from blood. Stated subset: CD45RA+ positively selected. DNA of the CDR3: TGTGCCAGCAGCAAGAAAACAGGAGGTACCGGGGAGCTGTTTTTT. It encodes CASSKKTGGTGELFF.